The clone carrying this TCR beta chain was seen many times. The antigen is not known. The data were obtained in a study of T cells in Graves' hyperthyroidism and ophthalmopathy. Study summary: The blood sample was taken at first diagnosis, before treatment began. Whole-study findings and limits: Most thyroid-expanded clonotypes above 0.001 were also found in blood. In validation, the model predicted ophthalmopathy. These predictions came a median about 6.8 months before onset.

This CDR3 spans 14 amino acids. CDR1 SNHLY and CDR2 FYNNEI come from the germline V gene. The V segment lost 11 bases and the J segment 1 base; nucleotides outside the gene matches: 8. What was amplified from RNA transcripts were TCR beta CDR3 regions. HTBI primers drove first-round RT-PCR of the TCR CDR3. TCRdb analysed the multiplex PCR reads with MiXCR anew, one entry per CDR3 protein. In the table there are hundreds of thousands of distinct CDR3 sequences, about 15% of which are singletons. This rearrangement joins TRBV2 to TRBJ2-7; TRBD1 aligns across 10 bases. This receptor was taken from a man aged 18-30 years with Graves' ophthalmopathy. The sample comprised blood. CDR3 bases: TGTGCCGCCGCCCGGGGACAGGGGTCCTACGAGCAGTACTTC. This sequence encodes CAAARGQGSYEQYF. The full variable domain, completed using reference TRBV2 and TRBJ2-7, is EPEVTQTPSHQVTQMGQEVILRCVPISNHLYFYWYRQILGQKVEFLVSFYNNEISEKSEIFDDQFSVERPDGSNFTLKIRSTKLEDSAMYFCAAARGQGSYEQYFGPGTRLTVT.